This T cell receptor beta chain was observed in a study of OX40 agonist ivuxolimab in advanced cancers. About the research overall: Allowance was made for prior anti-PD-1, anti-PD-L1 or anti-CTLA-4 therapy, and around 44% had some.

Trimming left V 4 bases short and J 4 bases short, with 8 bases between. There are 12 residues in the CDR3. Germline V gene lookup returns CDR1 MNHEY and CDR2 SVGAGI. The method was immunoSEQ multiplex PCR; TCRdb's version includes in-frame clones alone and lacks a portion of them. The data contain over 60,000 clones, around 91% of them singletons. The receptor was derived from an adult with an advanced solid tumor such as melanoma, head and neck, liver or kidney cancer. The chain links TRBV6-5 to TRBJ2-7; D not certain. This material consisted of CD4+ or CD8+ T cells sorted from blood, taken in a trial of the OX40 agonist ivuxolimab. The CDR3 loop is CASSFSMYEQYF. The CDR3, as DNA: TGTGCCAGCAGTTTTAGCATGTACGAGCAGTACTTC.